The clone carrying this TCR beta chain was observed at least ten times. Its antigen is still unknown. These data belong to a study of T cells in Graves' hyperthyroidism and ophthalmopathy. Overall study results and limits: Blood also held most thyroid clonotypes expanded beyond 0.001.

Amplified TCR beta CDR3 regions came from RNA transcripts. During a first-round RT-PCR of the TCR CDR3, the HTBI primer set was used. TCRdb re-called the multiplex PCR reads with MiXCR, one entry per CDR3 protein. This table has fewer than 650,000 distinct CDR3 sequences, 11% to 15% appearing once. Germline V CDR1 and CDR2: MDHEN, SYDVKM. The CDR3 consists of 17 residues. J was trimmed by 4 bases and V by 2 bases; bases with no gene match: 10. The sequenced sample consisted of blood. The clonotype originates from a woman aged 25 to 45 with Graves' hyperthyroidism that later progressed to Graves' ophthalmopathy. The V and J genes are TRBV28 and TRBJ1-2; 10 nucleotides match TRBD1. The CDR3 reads CASSLTGRQGAGYGYTF. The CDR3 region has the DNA TGTGCCAGCAGTTTAACCGGTCGACAGGGGGCTGGCTATGGCTACACCTTC.